This is a list of T cell receptor beta chains from one sample in a study of cytomegalovirus exposure and HLA in healthy donors. Clones were sequenced by immunoSEQ multiplex PCR, and TCRdb holds only the in-frame ones, with some missing. The sample records roughly 66,000 clones, roughly 74% being singletons. The sequenced sample consisted of PBMCs. Receptor source: a man younger than 35 in good health and CMV-seropositive. Each CDR3 is given with its conserved first and last residue. D genes are given only for firm matches. Clone size is not always given. Where it is, it says once, few, many or a class for expanded clones.

D gene	V gene	clone size	J gene	CDR3 protein	CDR3 DNA
.	TRBV6-1	.	TRBJ1-2	CASSENTNQGYTF	TGTGCCAGCAGTGAAAACACCAACCAGGGCTACACCTTC
.	TRBV29-1	.	TRBJ1-1	CSVASLLGGDGEAFF	TGCAGCGTTGCAAGCTTGTTGGGAGGGGACGGTGAAGCTTTCTTT
TRBD1	TRBV5-6	.	TRBJ1-1	CASSWGPGQGTEAFF	TGTGCCAGCAGCTGGGGGCCGGGACAGGGCACTGAAGCTTTCTTT
TRBD2	TRBV5-1	.	TRBJ2-3	CASTPAGVDTQYF	TGCGCCAGCACGCCAGCGGGGGTAGATACGCAGTATTTT
TRBD1	TRBV19	.	TRBJ1-6	CASSDRDRESLHF	TGTGCCAGTAGTGACCGGGACAGGGAGTCCCTCCACTTT
.	TRBV30	.	TRBJ1-5	CAWGGARDQPQHF	TGTGCCTGGGGAGGGGCGCGAGATCAGCCCCAGCATTTT
TRBD2	TRBV6-5	.	TRBJ2-7	CASGPLRTSDYEQYF	TGTGCCAGCGGACCGCTGAGGACTAGCGACTACGAGCAGTACTTC
.	TRBV4-1	.	TRBJ2-1	CASSQPYSSTYNEQFF	TGCGCCAGCAGCCAACCCTATTCATCGACCTACAATGAGCAGTTCTTC
.	TRBV4-1	.	TRBJ2-7	CASSQGGGPAYEQYF	TGCGCCAGCAGCCAAGGGGGGGGCCCTGCCTACGAGCAGTACTTC
.	TRBV30	once	TRBJ1-1	CAWSVLTPVAFF	TGTGCCTGGAGTGTACTGACACCCGTAGCTTTCTTT
TRBD1	TRBV30	.	TRBJ2-7	CAWGTGGHYEQYF	TGTGCCTGGGGGACAGGGGGCCACTACGAGCAGTACTTC
.	TRBV5-1	few	TRBJ1-4	CASSLTGFNEKLFF	TGCGCCAGCAGCTTGACAGGTTTCAATGAAAAACTGTTTTTT
.	TRBV5-4	.	TRBJ2-4	CASSSVRGAKNIQYF	TGTGCCAGCAGCTCAGTTCGAGGAGCCAAAAACATTCAGTACTTC
TRBD1	TRBV27	.	TRBJ2-3	CASSPSPTGADTQYF	TGTGCCAGCAGTCCCTCACCGACAGGGGCAGATACGCAGTATTTT
TRBD1	TRBV7-8	once	TRBJ2-7	CASSSQGEPYEQYF	TGTGCCAGCAGCTCGCAGGGGGAACCATACGAGCAGTACTTC
.	TRBV6-1	.	TRBJ1-5	CASRAGGNQPQHF	TGTGCCAGCAGGGCGGGCGGCAATCAGCCCCAGCATTTT
TRBD1	TRBV30	.	TRBJ2-7	CAWAPGTGLDEQYF	TGTGCCTGGGCACCCGGGACAGGGTTGGACGAGCAGTACTTC
TRBD1	TRBV4-2	.	TRBJ1-1	CASSQDSGPGGRMGTEAFF	TGTGCCAGCAGCCAAGATTCGGGGCCAGGGGGCAGGATGGGCACTGAAGCTTTCTTT
.	TRBV6-5	.	TRBJ1-1	CASSVGKGTEAFF	TGTGCCAGCAGCGTCGGGAAGGGAACTGAAGCTTTCTTT
.	TRBV6-1	.	TRBJ1-2	CASSEARGIRGYTF	TGTGCCAGCAGTGAAGCGCGGGGGATTAGGGGCTACACCTTC
TRBD2	TRBV10-3	.	TRBJ2-1	CAISSTSGVNNEQFF	TGTGCCATCAGTTCGACTAGCGGGGTGAACAATGAGCAGTTCTTC
.	TRBV6-1	.	TRBJ2-5	CASTRGYQETQYF	TGTGCCAGCACTCGGGGGTACCAAGAGACCCAGTACTTC
.	TRBV30	.	TRBJ2-6	CAWSVTRTARSGANVLTF	TGTGCCTGGAGTGTGACGAGGACAGCCCGCTCTGGGGCCAACGTCCTGACTTTC
.	TRBV2	few	TRBJ1-2	CASSEGGVEGYTF	TGTGCCAGCAGTGAGGGGGGGGTTGAGGGCTACACCTTC
.	TRBV6-5	.	TRBJ2-7	CASNSPQGEQYF	TGTGCCAGCAATTCCCCCCAGGGCGAGCAGTACTTC
.	TRBV6-5	.	TRBJ1-5	CASAPSGNQPQHF	TGTGCCAGCGCCCCGTCGGGCAATCAGCCCCAGCATTTT
TRBD2	TRBV2	few	TRBJ2-7	CASSEALAGDYEQYF	TGTGCCAGCAGTGAAGCACTAGCGGGAGACTACGAGCAGTACTTC
TRBD1	TRBV6-6	.	TRBJ1-5	CASSYTQGYGQPQHF	TGTGCCAGCAGTTACACACAGGGGTACGGCCAGCCCCAGCATTTT
.	TRBV6-5	.	TRBJ2-7	CASRLAEPLPYEQYF	TGTGCCAGCAGATTAGCGGAACCCCTCCCTTACGAGCAGTACTTC
.	TRBV4-1	.	TRBJ1-1	CASSHSRGDDTEAFF	TGCGCCAGCAGCCATTCTCGGGGGGACGACACTGAAGCTTTCTTT
.	TRBV13	.	TRBJ1-1	CAQTRRGATEAFF	TGTGCCCAAACTCGTCGGGGGGCGACTGAAGCTTTCTTT
.	TRBV15	.	TRBJ2-7	CATSPKEGLYEQYF	TGTGCCACCAGCCCCAAGGAGGGACTCTACGAGCAGTACTTC
.	TRBV6-6	.	TRBJ1-1	CASLPTPQTEAFF	TGTGCCAGCCTCCCGACACCCCAAACTGAAGCTTTCTTT
TRBD2	TRBV10-1	.	TRBJ2-7	CASSLLAGGPHEQYF	TGCGCCAGCAGTTTACTAGCGGGAGGGCCCCACGAGCAGTACTTC